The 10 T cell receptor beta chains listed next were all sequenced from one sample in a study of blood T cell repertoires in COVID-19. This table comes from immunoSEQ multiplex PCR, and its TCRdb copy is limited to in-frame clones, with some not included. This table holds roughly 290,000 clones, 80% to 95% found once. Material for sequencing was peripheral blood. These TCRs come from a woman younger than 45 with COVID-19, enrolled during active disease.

The CDR3 bases are TGCGCCAGCAGCCAACCCAGGGGGGATAGCAATCAGCCCCAGCATTTT. Its protein is CASSQPRGDSNQPQHF. The chain joins TRBV4-1 to TRBJ1-5; 7 nucleotides align to TRBD1. The CDR3 consists of 16 residues. Germline-derived CDR1 and CDR2 are MGHRA and YSYEKL. Trimming took 2 bases from V and 0 from J; bases not matched to a gene: 4.

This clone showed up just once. The CDR3 is CASSFGAGSSYEQYF. The CDR3 DNA is TGTGCCAGCAGCTTCGGGGCGGGGTCCTCCTACGAGCAGTACTTC. The rearrangement uses TRBV11-1 and TRBJ2-7, with D tentatively TRBD2 (6 bases). V lost 3 bases and J 0 bases, leaving 12 bases between the germline ends. The length of the CDR3 is 15 residues. From germline, CDR1 is SGHAT and CDR2 FQDESV (reference sequence). The whole variable domain, filled in from reference TRBV11-1 and TRBJ2-7, reads EAEVAQSPRYKITEKSQAVAFWCDPISGHATLYWYRQILGQGPELLVQFQDESVVDDSQLPKDRFSAERLKGVDSTLKIQPAELGDSAMYLCASSFGAGSSYEQYFGPGTRLTVT.

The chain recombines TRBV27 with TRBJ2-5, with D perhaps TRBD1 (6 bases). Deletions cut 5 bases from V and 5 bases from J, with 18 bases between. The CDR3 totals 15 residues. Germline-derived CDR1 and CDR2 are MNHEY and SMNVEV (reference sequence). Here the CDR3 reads CASSPETGWKETQYF. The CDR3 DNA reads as TGTGCCAGCAGTCCTGAGACAGGATGGAAGGAGACCCAGTACTTC.

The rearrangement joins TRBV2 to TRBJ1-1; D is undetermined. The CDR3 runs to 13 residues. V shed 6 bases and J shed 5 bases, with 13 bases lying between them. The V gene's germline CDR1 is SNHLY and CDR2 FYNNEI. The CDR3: CASREVVPTEAFF. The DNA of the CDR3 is TGTGCCAGCAGGGAGGTCGTACCGACTGAAGCTTTCTTT.

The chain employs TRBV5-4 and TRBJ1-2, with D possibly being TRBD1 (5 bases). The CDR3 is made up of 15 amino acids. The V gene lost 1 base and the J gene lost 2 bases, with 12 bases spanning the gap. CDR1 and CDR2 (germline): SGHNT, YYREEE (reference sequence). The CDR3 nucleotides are TGTGCCAGCAGCTTGTGGGGCGGACTAAACTATGGCTACACCTTC. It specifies CASSLWGGLNYGYTF. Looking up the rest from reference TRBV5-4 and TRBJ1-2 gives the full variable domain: ETGVTQSPTHLIKTRGQQVTLRCSSQSGHNTVSWYQQALGQGPQFIFQYYREEENGRGNFPPRFSGLQFPNYSSELNVNALELDDSALYLCASSLWGGLNYGYTFGSGTRLTVV.

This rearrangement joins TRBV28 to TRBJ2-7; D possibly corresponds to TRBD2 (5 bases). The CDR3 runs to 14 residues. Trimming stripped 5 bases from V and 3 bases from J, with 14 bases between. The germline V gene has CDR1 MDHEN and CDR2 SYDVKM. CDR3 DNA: TGTGCCAGCAGTCCCGGCCTCGGGATCTACGAGCAGTACTTC. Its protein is CASSPGLGIYEQYF.

The DNA of the CDR3 is TGTGCCAGCAGCAAAGCCCCCGAGGCAGACACCATATATTTT. It codes for CASSKAPEADTIYF. The chain has TRBV21-1 and TRBJ1-3. TRBV21-1 is labeled a pseudogene. The CDR3 has 14 amino acids.

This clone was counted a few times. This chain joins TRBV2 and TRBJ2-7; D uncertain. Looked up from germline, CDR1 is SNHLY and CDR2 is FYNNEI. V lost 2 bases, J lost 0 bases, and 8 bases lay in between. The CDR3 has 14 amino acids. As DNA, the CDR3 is TGTGCCAGCAGTGAACGACGGAGCTCCTACGAGCAGTACTTC. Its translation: CASSERRSSYEQYF.

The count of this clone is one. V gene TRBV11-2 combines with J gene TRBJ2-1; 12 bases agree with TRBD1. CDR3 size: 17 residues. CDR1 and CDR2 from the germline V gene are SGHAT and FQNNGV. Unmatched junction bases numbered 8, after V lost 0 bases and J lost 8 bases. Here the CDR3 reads CASSLDMGQGALYEQFF. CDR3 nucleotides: TGTGCCAGCAGCTTAGATATGGGACAGGGGGCTTTGTATGAGCAGTTCTTC.

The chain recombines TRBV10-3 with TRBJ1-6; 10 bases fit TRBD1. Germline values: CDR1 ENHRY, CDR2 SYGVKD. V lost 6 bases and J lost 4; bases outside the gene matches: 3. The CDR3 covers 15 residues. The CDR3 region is CAISRDRGYNSPLHF. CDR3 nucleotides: TGTGCCATCAGCCGGGACAGGGGTTATAATTCACCCCTCCACTTT.